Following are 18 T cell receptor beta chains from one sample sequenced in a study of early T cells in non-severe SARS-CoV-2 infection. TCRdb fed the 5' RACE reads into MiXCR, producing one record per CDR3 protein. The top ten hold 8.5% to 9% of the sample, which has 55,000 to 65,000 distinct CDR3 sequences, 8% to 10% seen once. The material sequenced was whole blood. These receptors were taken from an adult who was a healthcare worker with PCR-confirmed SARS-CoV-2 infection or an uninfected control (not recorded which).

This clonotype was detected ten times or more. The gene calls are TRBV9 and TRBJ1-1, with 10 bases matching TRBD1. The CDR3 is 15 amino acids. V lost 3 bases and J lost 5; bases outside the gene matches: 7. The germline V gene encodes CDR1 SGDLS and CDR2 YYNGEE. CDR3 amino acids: CASSAGTGVGTEAFF. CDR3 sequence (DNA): TGTGCCAGCAGCGCAGGGACAGGGGTAGGGACTGAAGCTTTCTTT. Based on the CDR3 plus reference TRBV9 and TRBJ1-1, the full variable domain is DSGVTQTPKHLITATGQRVTLRCSPRSGDLSVYWYQQSLDQGLQFLIQYYNGEERAKGNILERFSAQQFPDLHSELNLSSLELGDSALYFCASSAGTGVGTEAFFGQGTRLTVV.

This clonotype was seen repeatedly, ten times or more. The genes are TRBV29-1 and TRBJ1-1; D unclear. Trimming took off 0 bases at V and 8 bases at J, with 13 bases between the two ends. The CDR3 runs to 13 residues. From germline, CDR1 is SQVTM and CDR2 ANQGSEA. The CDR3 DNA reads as TGCAGCGTTGAAGACGCCAGGACTCGAGAAGCTTTCTTT. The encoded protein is CSVEDARTREAFF.

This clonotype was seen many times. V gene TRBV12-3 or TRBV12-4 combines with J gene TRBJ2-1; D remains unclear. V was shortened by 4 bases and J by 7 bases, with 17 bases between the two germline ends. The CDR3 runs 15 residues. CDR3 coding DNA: TGTGCCAGCAGTTCGCGGCTAGTCTCTATTAATGAGCAGTTCTTC. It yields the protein CASSSRLVSINEQFF.

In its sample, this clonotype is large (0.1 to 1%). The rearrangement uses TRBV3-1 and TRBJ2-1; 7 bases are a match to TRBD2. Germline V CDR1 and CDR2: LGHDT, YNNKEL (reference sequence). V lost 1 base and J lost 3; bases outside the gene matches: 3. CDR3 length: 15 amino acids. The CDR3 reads CASSQGTGGYNEQFF. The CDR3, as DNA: TGTGCCAGCAGCCAAGGGACGGGAGGCTACAATGAGCAGTTCTTC.

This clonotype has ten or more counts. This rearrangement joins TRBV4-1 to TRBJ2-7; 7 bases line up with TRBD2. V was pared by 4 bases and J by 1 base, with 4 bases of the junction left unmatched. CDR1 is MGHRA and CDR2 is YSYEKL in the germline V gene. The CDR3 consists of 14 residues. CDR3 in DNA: TGCGCCAGCAGCCTAGGACTAGGGTCCTACGAGCAGTACTTC. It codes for CASSLGLGSYEQYF.

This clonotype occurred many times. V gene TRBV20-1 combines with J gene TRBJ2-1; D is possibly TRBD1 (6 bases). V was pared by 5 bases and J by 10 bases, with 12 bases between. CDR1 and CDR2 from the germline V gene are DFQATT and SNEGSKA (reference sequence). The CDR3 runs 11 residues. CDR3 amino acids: CSASQGLEQFF. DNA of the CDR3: TGCAGTGCTTCACAGGGTCTAGAGCAGTTCTTC.

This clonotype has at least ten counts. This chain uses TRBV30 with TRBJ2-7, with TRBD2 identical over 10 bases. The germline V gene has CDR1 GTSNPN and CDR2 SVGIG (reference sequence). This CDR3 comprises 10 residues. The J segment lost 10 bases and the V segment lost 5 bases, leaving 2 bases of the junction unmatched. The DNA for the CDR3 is TGTGCCTGGGGGACTAGCGTACAGTACTTC. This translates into CAWGTSVQYF.

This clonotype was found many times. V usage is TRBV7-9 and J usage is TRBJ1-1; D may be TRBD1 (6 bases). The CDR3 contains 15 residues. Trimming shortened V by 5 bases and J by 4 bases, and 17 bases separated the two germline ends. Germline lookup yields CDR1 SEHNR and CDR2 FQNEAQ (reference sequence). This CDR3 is CASSPQGWAGTEAFF. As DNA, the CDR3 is TGTGCCAGCAGCCCACAGGGATGGGCTGGCACTGAAGCTTTCTTT.

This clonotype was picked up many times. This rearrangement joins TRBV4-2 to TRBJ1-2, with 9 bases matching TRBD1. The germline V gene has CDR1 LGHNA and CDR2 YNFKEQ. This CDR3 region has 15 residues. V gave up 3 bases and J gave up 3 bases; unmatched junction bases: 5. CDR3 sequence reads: CASSQQGQGDYGYTF. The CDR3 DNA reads TGTGCCAGCAGCCAGCAGGGACAGGGCGACTATGGCTACACCTTC.

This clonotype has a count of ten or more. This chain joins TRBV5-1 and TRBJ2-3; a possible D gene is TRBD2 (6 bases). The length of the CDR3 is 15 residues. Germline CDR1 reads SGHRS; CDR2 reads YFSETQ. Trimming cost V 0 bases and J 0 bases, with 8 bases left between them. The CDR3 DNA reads TGCGCCAGCAGCTTGGCCAGCGGGAGCACAGATACGCAGTATTTT. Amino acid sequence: CASSLASGSTDTQYF.

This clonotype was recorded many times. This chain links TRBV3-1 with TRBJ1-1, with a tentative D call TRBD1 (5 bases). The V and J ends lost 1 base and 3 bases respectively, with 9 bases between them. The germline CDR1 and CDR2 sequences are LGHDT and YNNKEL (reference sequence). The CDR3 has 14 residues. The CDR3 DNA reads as TGTGCCAGCAGCCAAGGGGGACGAGACACTGAAGCTTTCTTT. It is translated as CASSQGGRDTEAFF.

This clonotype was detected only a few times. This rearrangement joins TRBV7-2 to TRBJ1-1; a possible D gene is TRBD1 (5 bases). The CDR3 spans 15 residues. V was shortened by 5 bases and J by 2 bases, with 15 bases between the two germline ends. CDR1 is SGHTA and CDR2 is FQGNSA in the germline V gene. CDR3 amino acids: CASSPPGTRNTEAFF. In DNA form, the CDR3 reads TGTGCCAGCAGCCCTCCCGGGACGAGAAACACTGAAGCTTTCTTT.

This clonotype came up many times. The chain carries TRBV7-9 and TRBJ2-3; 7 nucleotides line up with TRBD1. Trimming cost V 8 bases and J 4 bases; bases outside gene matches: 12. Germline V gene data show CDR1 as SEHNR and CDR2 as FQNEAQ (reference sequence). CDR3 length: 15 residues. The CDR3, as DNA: TGTGCCAGCCCCTTGGCCGGGACAGCGGCAGATACGCAGTATTTT. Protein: CASPLAGTAADTQYF. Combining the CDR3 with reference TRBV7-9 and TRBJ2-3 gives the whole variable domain DTGVSQNPRHKITKRGQNVTFRCDPISEHNRLYWYRQTLGQGPEFLTYFQNEAQLEKSRLLSDRFSAERPKGSFSTLEIQRTEQGDSAMYLCASPLAGTAADTQYFGPGTRLTVL.

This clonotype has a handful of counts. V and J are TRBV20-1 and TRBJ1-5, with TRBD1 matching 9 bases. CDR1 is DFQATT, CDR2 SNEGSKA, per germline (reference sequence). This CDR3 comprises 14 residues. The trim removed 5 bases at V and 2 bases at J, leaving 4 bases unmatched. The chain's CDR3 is CSALQGAGNQPQHF. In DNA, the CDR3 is TGCAGTGCTTTACAGGGGGCTGGCAATCAGCCCCAGCATTTT.

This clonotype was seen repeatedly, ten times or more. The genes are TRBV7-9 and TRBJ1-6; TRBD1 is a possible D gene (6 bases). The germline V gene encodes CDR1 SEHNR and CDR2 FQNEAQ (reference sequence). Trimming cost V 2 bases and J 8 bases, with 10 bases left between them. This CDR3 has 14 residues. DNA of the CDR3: TGTGCCAGCAGCTTAACAGGGATGGATTCACCCCTCCACTTT. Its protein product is CASSLTGMDSPLHF.

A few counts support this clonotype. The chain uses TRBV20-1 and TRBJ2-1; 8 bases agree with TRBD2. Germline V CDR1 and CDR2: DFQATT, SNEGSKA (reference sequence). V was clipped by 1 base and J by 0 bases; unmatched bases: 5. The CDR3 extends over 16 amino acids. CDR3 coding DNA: TGCAGTGCTAGAGTAGCGGGACCCAGCTCCTACAATGAGCAGTTCTTC. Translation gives CSARVAGPSSYNEQFF.

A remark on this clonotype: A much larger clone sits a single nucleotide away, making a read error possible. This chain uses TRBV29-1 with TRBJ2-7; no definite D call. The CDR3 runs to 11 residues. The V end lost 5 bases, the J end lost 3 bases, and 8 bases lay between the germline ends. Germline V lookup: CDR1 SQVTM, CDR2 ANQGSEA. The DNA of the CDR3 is TGCAGCGTTCGGCGTTTCTACGAGCAGTACTTC. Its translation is CSVRRFYEQYF.

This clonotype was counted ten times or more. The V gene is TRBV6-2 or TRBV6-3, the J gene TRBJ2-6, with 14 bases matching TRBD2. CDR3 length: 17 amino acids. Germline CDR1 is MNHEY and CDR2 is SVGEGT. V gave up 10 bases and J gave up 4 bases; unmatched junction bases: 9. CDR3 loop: CATGLAGGLAGANVLTF. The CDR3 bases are TGTGCCACCGGACTAGCGGGAGGTTTAGCCGGGGCCAACGTCCTGACTTTC.